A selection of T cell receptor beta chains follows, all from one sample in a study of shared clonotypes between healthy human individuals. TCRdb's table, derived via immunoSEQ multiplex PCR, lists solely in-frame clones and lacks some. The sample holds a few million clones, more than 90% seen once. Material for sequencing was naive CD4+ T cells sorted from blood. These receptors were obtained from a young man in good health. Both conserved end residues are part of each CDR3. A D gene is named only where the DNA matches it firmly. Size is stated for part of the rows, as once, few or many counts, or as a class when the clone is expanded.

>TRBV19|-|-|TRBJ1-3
CASSKPGTSGNTIYF
TGTGCCAGTAGTAAGCCCGGGACCTCTGGAAACACCATATATTTT
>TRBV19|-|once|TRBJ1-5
CASSPGRIPNNQPQHF
TGTGCCAGTAGTCCGGGACGTATTCCAAACAATCAGCCCCAGCATTTT
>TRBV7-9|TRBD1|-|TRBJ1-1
CASSSKGDRGSGTEAFF
TGTGCCAGCAGCTCCAAGGGGGACAGGGGGTCGGGCACTGAAGCTTTCTTT
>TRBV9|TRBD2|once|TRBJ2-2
CASSVLGGTNTGELFF
TGTGCCAGCAGCGTACTGGGGGGGACGAACACCGGGGAGCTGTTTTTT
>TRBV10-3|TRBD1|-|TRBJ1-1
CAIRGTENTEAFF
TGTGCCATCAGAGGGACAGAGAACACTGAAGCTTTCTTT
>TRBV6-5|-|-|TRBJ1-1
CASSYSPQGGAEAFF
TGTGCCAGCAGTTACTCGCCTCAAGGGGGGGCTGAAGCTTTCTTT
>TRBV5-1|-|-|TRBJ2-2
CASSFLDAGELFF
TGCGCCAGCAGCTTCCTCGACGCCGGGGAGCTGTTTTTT
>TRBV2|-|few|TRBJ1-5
CASSESGQPQHF
TGTGCCAGCAGTGAATCTGGCCAGCCCCAGCATTTT
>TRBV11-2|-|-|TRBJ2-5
CASSQPRRAGGETQYF
TGTGCCAGCAGCCAACCGCGAAGGGCGGGCGGAGAGACCCAGTACTTC
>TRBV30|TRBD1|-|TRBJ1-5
CAWTRRGGVQPQHF
TGTGCCTGGACCCGGCGAGGGGGCGTGCAGCCCCAGCATTTT
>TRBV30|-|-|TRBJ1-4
CALVGQIGEKLFF
TGTGCCTTGGTGGGGCAAATAGGTGAAAAACTGTTTTTT
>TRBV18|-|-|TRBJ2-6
CASSTPRPSGANVLTF
TGTGCCAGCTCTACGCCGCGCCCCTCTGGGGCCAACGTCCTGACTTTC
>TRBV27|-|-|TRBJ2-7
CASSFLAGSSYEQYF
TGTGCCAGCAGTTTCTTGGCAGGGAGCTCCTACGAGCAGTACTTC
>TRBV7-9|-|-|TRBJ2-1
CASSLWDSNNEQFF
TGTGCCAGCAGCCTTTGGGACTCTAACAATGAGCAGTTCTTC
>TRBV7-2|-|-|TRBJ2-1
CASSSDQRSYNEQFF
TGTGCCAGCAGCTCGGACCAACGCTCCTACAATGAGCAGTTCTTC
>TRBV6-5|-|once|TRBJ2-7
CASSMRILSYEQYF
TGTGCCAGCAGTATGCGGATTCTCTCCTACGAGCAGTACTTC
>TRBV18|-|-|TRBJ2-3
CASSPDQGTQYF
TGTGCCAGCTCACCAGACCAGGGTACGCAGTATTTT
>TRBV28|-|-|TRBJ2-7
CASTPAGGSYEQYF
TGTGCCAGCACCCCTGCAGGGGGGTCCTACGAGCAGTACTTC
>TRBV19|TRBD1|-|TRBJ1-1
CASSIGQGFVNTEAFF
TGTGCCAGTAGTATAGGACAGGGTTTCGTGAACACTGAAGCTTTCTTT
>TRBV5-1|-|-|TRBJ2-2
CASSPSRPGELFF
TGCGCCAGCAGCCCCTCGCGGCCCGGGGAGCTGTTTTTT
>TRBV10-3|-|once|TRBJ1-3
CAISEAEIVTIYF
TGTGCCATCAGTGAGGCAGAAATTGTGACCATATATTTT
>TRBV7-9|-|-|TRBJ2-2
CASSPMAAGNGELFF
TGTGCCAGCAGCCCGATGGCGGCGGGAAACGGGGAGCTGTTTTTT
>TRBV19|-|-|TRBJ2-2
CASSISGDGLSTGELFF
TGTGCCAGTAGTATTTCTGGGGACGGTTTGAGCACCGGGGAGCTGTTTTTT